The sequence of this T cell receptor beta chain was determined in a study of T cells in Graves' hyperthyroidism and ophthalmopathy. From RNA transcripts, TCR beta CDR3 regions were amplified. The TCR CDR3 was amplified in a first-round RT-PCR using the HTBI primer set. TCRdb called the multiplex PCR reads again in MiXCR, with one record for every CDR3 protein. The sample includes over 400,000 distinct CDR3 sequences, under 25% of them seen just once. This clonotype turned up a few times. Germline V CDR1 and CDR2: MDHEN, SYDVKM. J was trimmed by 1 base and V by 6 bases; bases with no gene match: 9. The CDR3 extends over 15 amino acids.

This rearrangement joins TRBV28 to TRBJ2-7, with TRBD2 matching over 7 bases. Material: blood. This TCR was sampled from a woman aged 70-85 years with Graves' ophthalmopathy. CDR3 DNA: TGTGCCAGCAGCCGCGCCCCGGGAGGATCCTACGAGCAGTACTTC. It translates to CASSRAPGGSYEQYF.